Listed below are T cell receptor beta chains from one sample, sequenced in a study of shared clonotypes between healthy human individuals. TCRdb keeps only in-frame clones here, not all; method: immunoSEQ multiplex PCR. The table has some 550,000 clones, about 96% seen once. Sequencing input: naive CD4+ T cells sorted from blood. These TCRs come from a woman aged 25-40 years in good health. CDR3s include the opening cysteine and the closing phenylalanine or tryptophan. Each record gives: J gene, V gene, clone size, D gene, CDR3 protein, CDR3 DNA. A D gene is named only where the DNA matches it firmly. Some rows have no size entry. The others give once, few or many, or a class for an expanded clone.

TRBJ1-2	TRBV9	.	.	CASSAGTVGGYTF	TGTGCCAGCAGCGCCGGGACGGTTGGAGGCTACACCTTC
TRBJ2-2	TRBV7-3	.	.	CASSPKLVSPGELFF	TGTGCCAGCAGCCCCAAACTAGTTTCCCCCGGGGAGCTGTTTTTT
TRBJ2-5	TRBV10-3	.	.	CAISGGTSLRETQYF	TGTGCCATCAGTGGAGGGACCAGTCTGAGGGAGACCCAGTACTTC
TRBJ2-7	TRBV28	.	.	CASTPSWTGSSYEQYF	TGTGCCAGCACCCCTTCCTGGACGGGCAGCTCCTACGAGCAGTACTTC
TRBJ2-5	TRBV5-1	.	.	CASSLGPSVETQYF	TGCGCCAGCAGCTTGGGACCTAGCGTTGAGACCCAGTACTTC
TRBJ1-3	TRBV6-5	.	.	CASSYAADGNTIYF	TGTGCCAGCAGTTACGCGGCGGATGGAAACACCATATATTTT
TRBJ1-2	TRBV25-1	.	TRBD1	CASSAQPTGGGYGYTF	TGTGCCAGCAGTGCACAACCGACAGGGGGCGGCTATGGCTACACCTTC
TRBJ1-2	TRBV2	.	.	CASGPRASGGYGYTF	TGTGCCAGCGGTCCTCGAGCGTCCGGGGGCTATGGCTACACCTTC
TRBJ2-2	TRBV2	.	TRBD2	CASNGLARTGELFF	TGTGCCAGCAACGGACTAGCCCGAACCGGGGAGCTGTTTTTT
TRBJ2-7	TRBV18	few	.	CASSSPTMSYEQYF	TGTGCCAGCTCATCCCCGACAATGTCCTACGAGCAGTACTTC
TRBJ2-3	TRBV11-2	.	TRBD2	CASSPFGGRATDTQYF	TGTGCCAGCTCCCCGTTCGGCGGGAGGGCCACAGATACGCAGTATTTT
TRBJ1-5	TRBV2	.	.	CASSGHNSNQPQHF	TGTGCCAGCAGCGGACATAATAGCAATCAGCCCCAGCATTTT
TRBJ2-3	TRBV19	.	.	CASSIREADTQYF	TGTGCCAGTAGTATTAGGGAGGCAGATACGCAGTATTTT
TRBJ2-2	TRBV11-1	.	.	CASSPFERTGELFF	TGTGCCAGCAGCCCCTTTGAACGAACAGGGGAGCTGTTTTTT
TRBJ1-2	TRBV5-1	.	TRBD1	CASSPTTGGYGYTF	TGCGCCAGCAGCCCAACAACAGGGGGCTATGGCTACACCTTC
TRBJ2-1	TRBV7-6	.	.	CASSFRGDEQFF	TGTGCCAGCAGCTTTCGGGGCGATGAGCAGTTCTTC
TRBJ2-7	TRBV27	.	TRBD1	CASSPQGAMYEQYF	TGTGCCAGCAGCCCACAGGGGGCTATGTACGAGCAGTACTTC
TRBJ1-5	TRBV28	.	TRBD1	CASSLGGRMNQPQHF	TGTGCCAGCAGTCTAGGGGGCAGAATGAATCAGCCCCAGCATTTT
TRBJ1-5	TRBV7-2	.	.	CASSLGQSFNQPQHF	TGTGCCAGCAGCTTAGGGCAGTCATTCAATCAGCCCCAGCATTTT
TRBJ1-2	TRBV21-1	.	.	CASSKTSEGAGGYTF	TGTGCCAGCAGCAAAACGAGTGAGGGGGCTGGTGGCTACACCTTC
TRBJ2-5	TRBV7-9	.	TRBD2	CASSFLAGGLQETQYF	TGTGCCAGCAGCTTCCTAGCGGGAGGGTTGCAAGAGACCCAGTACTTC
TRBJ1-1	TRBV5-5	once	.	CASSLRQRNTEAFF	TGTGCCAGCAGCTTGCGTCAACGGAACACTGAAGCTTTCTTT
TRBJ2-2	TRBV19	.	.	CASRGQGTGELFF	TGTGCCAGTAGAGGGCAGGGCACCGGGGAGCTGTTTTTT
TRBJ2-5	TRBV27	.	TRBD1	CASSLIAGTGEETQYF	TGTGCCAGCAGTTTAATCGCGGGGACAGGGGAGGAGACCCAGTACTTC
TRBJ1-2	TRBV6-5	once	.	CASSQVSTAYGYTF	TGTGCCAGCAGCCAGGTCTCCACTGCTTATGGCTACACCTTC
TRBJ2-1	TRBV5-4	.	.	CASSLPHGNEQFF	TGTGCCAGCAGCTTACCCCATGGAAATGAGCAGTTCTTC
TRBJ2-2	TRBV19	.	TRBD1	CASRRLPGQGYTGELFF	TGTGCCAGTCGCCGACTACCGGGACAGGGGTACACCGGGGAGCTGTTTTTT
TRBJ2-3	TRBV5-6	.	TRBD2	CASSLRASGTDTQYF	TGTGCCAGCAGCTTGAGGGCTAGCGGGACAGATACGCAGTATTTT
TRBJ1-4	TRBV19	.	TRBD1	CASSRDREEEKLFF	TGTGCCAGTAGCCGAGACAGGGAGGAGGAAAAACTGTTTTTT
TRBJ2-7	TRBV2	.	TRBD2	CASSRFSGVGSYEQYF	TGTGCCAGCAGTCGGTTTAGCGGGGTGGGGTCCTACGAGCAGTACTTC
TRBJ1-1	TRBV10-2	.	TRBD1	CASSDQTGGNTEAFF	TGCGCCAGCAGTGACCAGACAGGGGGGAACACTGAAGCTTTCTTT
TRBJ2-5	TRBV7-9	.	.	CASSLKASLLGDQQETQYF	TGTGCCAGCAGCTTAAAGGCCTCACTTTTGGGGGATCAACAAGAGACCCAGTACTTC
TRBJ2-7	TRBV10-3	.	.	CAISGTLYEQYF	TGTGCCATCAGTGGGACTCTCTACGAGCAGTACTTC
TRBJ1-1	TRBV29-1	.	TRBD1	CSVARQGAVTEAFF	TGCAGCGTGGCCAGACAGGGGGCTGTCACTGAAGCTTTCTTT
TRBJ2-7	TRBV6-5	.	.	CASTTYYEQYF	TGTGCCAGCACGACCTATTACGAGCAGTACTTC
TRBJ1-5	TRBV28	.	.	CASSYITGIGQPQHF	TGTGCCAGCAGCTATATAACAGGCATAGGCCAGCCCCAGCATTTT
TRBJ2-3	TRBV6-1	.	TRBD2	CASSEAYLAATDTQYF	TGTGCCAGCAGTGAAGCGTACCTAGCGGCCACAGATACGCAGTATTTT
TRBJ2-1	TRBV6-1	.	.	CASSAGQSNEQFF	TGTGCCAGCAGTGCAGGCCAGAGCAATGAGCAGTTCTTC
TRBJ2-5	TRBV27	.	TRBD2	CASSLGPASGEETQYF	TGTGCCAGCAGCTTAGGCCCGGCTAGCGGGGAGGAGACCCAGTACTTC
TRBJ2-7	TRBV6-5	.	TRBD2	CASSYSTSGSYEQYF	TGTGCCAGCAGTTACTCCACTAGCGGTTCCTACGAGCAGTACTTC
TRBJ2-5	TRBV27	.	.	CASSFAGRGSPLQETQYF	TGTGCCAGCAGTTTTGCCGGGAGAGGGTCCCCGCTGCAAGAGACCCAGTACTTC
TRBJ1-6	TRBV2	.	.	CASSAPANNSPLHF	TGTGCCAGCAGTGCTCCGGCTAATAATTCACCCCTCCACTTT
TRBJ1-1	TRBV5-1	.	.	CASSSRVGGETEAFF	TGCGCCAGCAGCTCCCGCGTTGGGGGAGAGACTGAAGCTTTCTTT
TRBJ2-7	TRBV28	.	.	CASRTIYEQYF	TGTGCCAGCAGGACCATATACGAGCAGTACTTC
TRBJ2-1	TRBV28	.	.	CASQGGVSYNEQFF	TGTGCCAGCCAAGGGGGGGTATCCTACAATGAGCAGTTCTTC
TRBJ2-1	TRBV9	.	.	CASSVAKSVGYNEQFF	TGTGCCAGCAGCGTAGCTAAAAGCGTGGGGTACAATGAGCAGTTCTTC
TRBJ2-2	TRBV28	.	TRBD1	CASSPGTANTGELFF	TGTGCCAGCAGTCCCGGGACAGCGAACACCGGGGAGCTGTTTTTT
TRBJ2-1	TRBV6-6	.	.	CASRGRETEWFF	TGTGCCAGCCGGGGCCGGGAGACCGAGTGGTTCTTC
TRBJ2-1	TRBV16	.	TRBD2	CASSQTGLAGGPRYNEQFF	TGTGCCAGCAGCCAAACCGGACTAGCGGGAGGACCTAGGTACAATGAGCAGTTCTTC
TRBJ2-1	TRBV11-2	.	.	CASSSALESPKQFF	TGTGCCAGCAGCTCCGCCCTGGAGAGTCCGAAGCAGTTCTTC
TRBJ1-1	TRBV28	.	.	CASSFLAGSKPEAFF	TGTGCCAGCAGTTTTTTAGCGGGCAGTAAACCTGAAGCTTTCTTT
TRBJ2-1	TRBV6-6	.	TRBD2	CASSYGGSHNEQFF	TGTGCCAGCAGTTACGGCGGGAGCCACAATGAGCAGTTCTTC
TRBJ2-7	TRBV28	.	.	CASSLNSQPLSYEQYF	TGTGCCAGCAGTTTAAACTCGCAGCCTCTCTCCTACGAGCAGTACTTC
TRBJ2-7	TRBV7-9	.	.	CASSLGDYEQYF	TGTGCCAGCAGCTTGGGGGACTACGAGCAGTACTTC
TRBJ2-1	TRBV21-1	.	.	CASSKALAGGNYNEQFF	TGTGCCAGCAGCAAAGCTCTAGCGGGAGGGAACTACAATGAGCAGTTCTTC
TRBJ2-1	TRBV5-6	.	.	CASSWLGGVNEQFF	TGTGCCAGCAGCTGGTTGGGTGGCGTGAATGAGCAGTTCTTC
TRBJ1-1	TRBV28	.	TRBD1	CASSLNTGANTEAFF	TGTGCCAGCAGTCTAAACACAGGGGCGAACACTGAAGCTTTCTTT
TRBJ2-5	TRBV4-1	.	TRBD2	CASSPPGGGQETQYF	TGCGCCAGCAGCCCACCTGGGGGAGGGCAAGAGACCCAGTACTTC
TRBJ1-2	TRBV5-1	.	.	CASSTGEYGYTF	TGCGCCAGCAGTACGGGAGAATATGGCTACACCTTC
TRBJ1-2	TRBV7-2	.	.	CASSWGDYGYTF	TGTGCCAGCAGCTGGGGGGACTATGGCTACACCTTC